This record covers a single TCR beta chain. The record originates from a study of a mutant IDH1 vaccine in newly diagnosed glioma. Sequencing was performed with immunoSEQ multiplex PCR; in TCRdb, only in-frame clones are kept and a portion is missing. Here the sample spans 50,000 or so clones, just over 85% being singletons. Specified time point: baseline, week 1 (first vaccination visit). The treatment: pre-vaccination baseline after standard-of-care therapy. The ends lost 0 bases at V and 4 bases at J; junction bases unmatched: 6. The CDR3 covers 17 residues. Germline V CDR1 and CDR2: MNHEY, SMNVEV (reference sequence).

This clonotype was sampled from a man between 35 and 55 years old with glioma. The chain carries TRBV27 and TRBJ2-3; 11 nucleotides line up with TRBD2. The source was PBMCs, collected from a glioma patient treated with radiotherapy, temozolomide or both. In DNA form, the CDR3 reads TGTGCCAGCAGTTTATCGTTCACTAGCGGGAGTTCAGATACGCAGTATTTT. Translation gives CASSLSFTSGSSDTQYF.